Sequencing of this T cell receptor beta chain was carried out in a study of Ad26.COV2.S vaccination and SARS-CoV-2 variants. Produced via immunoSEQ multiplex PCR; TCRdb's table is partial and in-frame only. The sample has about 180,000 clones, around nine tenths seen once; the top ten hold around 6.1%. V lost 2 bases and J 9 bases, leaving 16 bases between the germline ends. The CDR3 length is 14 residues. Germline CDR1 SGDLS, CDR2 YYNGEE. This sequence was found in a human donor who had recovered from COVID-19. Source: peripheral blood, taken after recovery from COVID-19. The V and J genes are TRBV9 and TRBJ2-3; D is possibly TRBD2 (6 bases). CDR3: CASSVGGGYSTQYF. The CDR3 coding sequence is TGTGCCAGCAGCGTGGGAGGCGGCTATTCGACGCAGTATTTT.